These T cell receptor beta chains were read from a single sample in a study of PD-1 blockade in classical Hodgkin lymphoma. Clones were sequenced by immunoSEQ multiplex PCR, and TCRdb holds only the in-frame ones, with some missing. The sample has roughly 68,000 clones, 93% seen once; the top ten hold about 2.5%. Sequenced input: peripheral blood mononuclear cells (PBMCs). The receptors were sampled from a human donor with classical Hodgkin lymphoma. The CDR3 runs from the conserved cysteine through the conserved F or W. Fields, in order: J gene, V gene, clone size, CDR3 protein. The listing skips clone size in some rows; elsewhere it reads once, few, many or a size class.

j_gene: TRBJ1-2; v_gene: TRBV20-1; abundance: -; CDR3aa: CSAPGVYGYTF
j_gene: TRBJ1-5; v_gene: TRBV12-2; abundance: -; CDR3aa: CASRLSPGTLDQPQHF
j_gene: TRBJ2-2; v_gene: TRBV19; abundance: -; CDR3aa: CASSVGTGELFF
j_gene: TRBJ2-7; v_gene: TRBV5-8; abundance: -; CDR3aa: CASSLQGNEQYF
j_gene: TRBJ2-1; v_gene: TRBV2; abundance: -; CDR3aa: CASSAAGPDEQFF
j_gene: TRBJ1-1; v_gene: TRBV11-2; abundance: -; CDR3aa: CASGRTYTEAFF
j_gene: TRBJ2-1; v_gene: TRBV7-2; abundance: -; CDR3aa: CASSREGGPVGFF
j_gene: TRBJ2-3; v_gene: TRBV11-2; abundance: once; CDR3aa: CASSGERADTQYF
j_gene: TRBJ1-4; v_gene: TRBV29-1; abundance: -; CDR3aa: CSVWTSQGKLFF
j_gene: TRBJ1-3; v_gene: TRBV14; abundance: -; CDR3aa: CASSQTVNSGNTIYF
j_gene: TRBJ2-3; v_gene: TRBV6-5; abundance: -; CDR3aa: CASSYSQGGRDTQYF
j_gene: TRBJ1-5; v_gene: TRBV19; abundance: -; CDR3aa: CASSMKGQGSAQPQHF
j_gene: TRBJ2-7; v_gene: TRBV6-4; abundance: -; CDR3aa: CASSDSPPGEFIERSSYEQYF
j_gene: TRBJ1-1; v_gene: TRBV6-6; abundance: -; CDR3aa: CASSYGHTEAFF
j_gene: TRBJ2-7; v_gene: TRBV27; abundance: -; CDR3aa: CASSSFYEQYF
j_gene: TRBJ1-6; v_gene: TRBV6-5; abundance: once; CDR3aa: CASSYSGQDNSPLHF
j_gene: TRBJ2-7; v_gene: TRBV27; abundance: -; CDR3aa: CASSLYTGALYEQYF
j_gene: TRBJ1-1; v_gene: TRBV27; abundance: -; CDR3aa: CASGFMNTEAFF
j_gene: TRBJ1-3; v_gene: TRBV2; abundance: -; CDR3aa: CASREDRLSRNTIYF
j_gene: TRBJ2-2; v_gene: TRBV9; abundance: -; CDR3aa: CASSVSRQGAIGELFF
j_gene: TRBJ2-1; v_gene: TRBV7-2; abundance: -; CDR3aa: CASGLSSSYNEQFF
j_gene: TRBJ1-3; v_gene: TRBV6-6; abundance: -; CDR3aa: CASSYDSGNTIYF
j_gene: TRBJ1-3; v_gene: TRBV7-2; abundance: -; CDR3aa: CASSLGSGPSLYSGNTIYF
j_gene: TRBJ1-1; v_gene: TRBV5-1; abundance: -; CDR3aa: CASSRGLSEAFF
j_gene: TRBJ1-1; v_gene: TRBV5-4; abundance: -; CDR3aa: CASSSEEGPLNTEAFF
j_gene: TRBJ2-1; v_gene: TRBV2; abundance: -; CDR3aa: CASSEVGGSYNEQFF